This TCR beta chain was retrieved from a study of blood T cells in healthy people across ages (dated by TCRdb to 2013 to 2016). About the investigation overall: Template switching captured roughly one uniquely barcoded TCR beta cDNA molecule per two T cells in model experiments. Age-related changes in TCR beta repertoire diversity were measured in the study by deep sequencing normalized with unique cDNA molecular identifiers. The donors were divided into four age groups: young (average approximately 17 years), middle-aged (roughly 42), aged (62) and long-lived (about 80). To avoid experimental bias, donors of different ages were spread randomly across the sequencing lanes. Two additional independent replicas of 1 million unique cDNA reads from the same blood draw were analyzed for two donors (one aged 18 to 30 and one aged 80 or older).

Donors were 35 to 40 systemically healthy Caucasian individuals from Russia aged 6 to 90 years. Ten milliliters of peripheral blood were drawn from each donor into EDTA-treated Vacutainer tubes. Ficoll-Paque density-gradient centrifugation was used to isolate PBMCs, with at least 7 million per sample. Total RNA, at least 6 micrograms per sample, was extracted from PBMCs with Trizol reagent. For every donor, an aliquot of PBMCs went through flow cytometry to measure the percentages of naive CD45RAhigh/CD27high T cells. This clonotype was counted between two and nine times. It has no known antigen specificity. Within one base of it there is no much larger clone, and no base qualities were kept. Library construction relied on 5' RACE. The sample was run on an Illumina HiSeq 2500. The second PCR ran for about 7 to 11 cycles and used a J-beta primer mix along with a sample-barcoded 5' primer. A unique molecular identifier was introduced onto each TCR beta cDNA molecule by a template-switch 5' adaptor carrying 12 random nucleotides. Each sample yielded at least 3 million CDR3-containing paired-end reads. All of the RNA was converted into first-strand cDNA using the Mint cDNA synthesis kit, with a TRBC-specific oligonucleotide serving as the primer. Following uracil-DNA glycosylase treatment, a first 18-cycle PCR with universal primers M1SS and BC2_uni_R was performed on all cDNA. The authors' analysis ran thus. For normalization, 1 million high-quality reads, each with a distinct molecular identifier, were randomly selected from each sample. Reads sharing molecular identifiers were discarded rather than binned into consensus sequences. MiTCR, with a Q25 quality threshold and the strictest error-elimination algorithm, was used for CDR3 identification, clonotype clustering and error correction. A nonparametric unseen species model with Euler transformation was used to estimate a lower bound on total TCR beta diversity. Through fastp at Q25 and MiXCR, TCRdb rebuilt clones from the public reads, retaining in-frame beta chains. Rows with one shared CDR3 protein collapse into an entry with the most common genes and DNA. The V and J calls here are based on TCRdb, not the publication. The sample contains around 1,500,000 distinct CDR3 sequences, 28% of them found a single time. The top ten clones comprise about 8% of the sample.

The paper as a whole reports these results and caveats: As age increased, observed TCR beta diversity per million T cells dropped in a roughly linear way, and a significant reduction was already evident by age 40. The long-lived group showed more naive CD4+ T cells, fewer expanded clones and increased TCR diversity than the aged group, suggesting age selection. Conclusive comparison of naive and antigen-experienced compartments was prevented by the profiling of bulk unsorted PBMCs. There was a strong correlation between observed TCR beta diversity and the percentage of naive T cells measured by flow cytometry. Donor CMV infection status was unknown, potentially confounding age-related changes in expanded clonotypes. Total diversity estimates from one million sequenced T cells were considered lower bounds and underestimates.

Germline trimming: 3 bases from V, 3 bases from J; junction bases outside gene matches: 4. The CDR3, from cysteine to phenylalanine, totals 14 residues. Just the 42-base CDR3 DNA is kept, in frame starting at base 1. Sequences SGHRS (CDR1) and YFSETQ (CDR2) are obtained from the germline V gene. The sequence joins TRBV5-1 to TRBJ1-1, with TRBD1 matching 8 junction bases. Sequenced sample: blood. The clonotype originates from a woman under 40 in good health. The CDR3 reads CASSSNRGYTEAFF. The nucleotide sequence is TGCGCCAGCAGCTCGAACAGGGGGTACACTGAAGCTTTCTTT.